Below are 32 T cell receptor beta chains sequenced from a single sample in a study of shared clonotypes between healthy human individuals. Assay: immunoSEQ multiplex PCR; the TCRdb copy retains only in-frame clones and omits some. The sample has about 2,500,000 clones; around 90% are singletons. Sequenced sample: naive CD4+ T cells sorted from blood. Described subset: CD45RA+ positively selected. These receptors were obtained from a man younger than 35 in good health.

This chain links TRBV6-5 with TRBJ2-2; TRBD1 is a possible D gene (5 bases). This CDR3 contains 10 residues. From germline, CDR1 is MNHEY and CDR2 SVGAGI. The V gene lost 11 bases and the J gene lost 14 bases, with 15 bases spanning the gap. This CDR3 is CAGGRQGLFF. Here the CDR3 DNA reads TGTGCCGGCGGCCGGCAGGGACTGTTTTTT.

V usage is TRBV29-1 and J usage is TRBJ2-1; TRBD1 or TRBD2 may be the D gene (5 bases each). Trimming removed 7 bases from V and 9 bases from J, with 16 bases in between. From germline, CDR1 is SQVTM and CDR2 ANQGSEA. This CDR3 has 12 residues. The DNA of the CDR3 is TGCAGCGGTGCCGGGGCCCGGGGTGAGCAGTTCTTC. It specifies CSGAGARGEQFF.

This sequence joins TRBV11-2 and TRBJ2-7; 12 bases fit TRBD2. With V trimmed by 4 bases and J by 2 bases, 6 bases remained unmatched. This CDR3 spans 16 amino acids. The germline CDR1 and CDR2 sequences are SGHAT and FQNNGV. CDR3 residues: CASSYGASGRAYEQYF. The CDR3 coding sequence is TGTGCCAGCAGCTACGGGGCTAGCGGGAGGGCCTACGAGCAGTACTTC.

The chain combines TRBV7-8 with TRBJ2-5, with D hard to call. The CDR3 is 14 residues long. Per germline, CDR1 SGHVS and CDR2 FQNEAQ. The V and J ends lost 0 bases and 8 bases respectively, with 13 bases between them. The CDR3 is CASSLAGPLSTQYF. The CDR3 bases are TGTGCCAGCAGCTTAGCAGGACCTCTCTCTACCCAGTACTTC. The whole variable domain, remainder taken from reference TRBV7-8 and TRBJ2-5, is GAGVSQSPRYKVAKRGQDVALRCDPISGHVSLFWYQQALGQGPEFLTYFQNEAQLDKSGLPSDRFFAERPEGSVSTLKIQRTQQEDSAVYLCASSLAGPLSTQYFGPGTRLLVL.

Written as DNA, the CDR3 is TGTGCCAGCAGCCCCGTAGGGGGGGCGGGTGAGCAGTACTTC. It translates to CASSPVGGAGEQYF. The chain uses TRBV6-7 and TRBJ2-7, with D perhaps TRBD2 (7 bases). Being an ORF, TRBV6-7 has a function that is uncertain. Trimming removed 6 bases at V and 7 bases at J, with 19 bases between. The CDR3 sequence is 14 residues long.

This clone has just one count. The V call is TRBV19, the J call TRBJ1-5, with unresolved D. V lost 6 bases, J lost 0 bases, and 12 bases lay in between. CDR3 length equals 15 residues. Per germline, CDR1 LNHDA and CDR2 SQIVND (reference sequence). The CDR3 spells CASSPVTVSNQPQHF. The DNA for the CDR3 is TGTGCCAGTAGCCCGGTTACAGTTAGCAATCAGCCCCAGCATTTT. Drawing the rest from reference TRBV19 and TRBJ1-5, the complete variable domain is DGGITQSPKYLFRKEGQNVTLSCEQNLNHDAMYWYRQDPGQGLRLIYYSQIVNDFQKGDIAEGYSVSREKKESFPLTVTSAQKNPTAFYLCASSPVTVSNQPQHFGDGTRLSIL.

The CDR3 loop reads CASSPTSDLDEQYF. CDR3 DNA sequence: TGTGCCAGCAGTCCCACCTCGGACCTCGACGAGCAGTACTTC. The chain uses TRBV28 and TRBJ2-7; D remains unclear. This CDR3 is built from 14 residues. V was cut by 5 bases and J by 5 bases, with 16 bases left in between. Germline CDR1 and CDR2: MDHEN and SYDVKM.

This clone was seen a single time. The chain joins TRBV6-5 to TRBJ2-7; D tentatively fits TRBD1 or TRBD2 (6 bases each). Germline loops: CDR1 MNHEY, CDR2 SVGAGI. Trimming shortened V by 6 bases and J by 4 bases, and 13 bases separated the two germline ends. The CDR3 extends over 13 amino acids. CDR3 DNA: TGTGCCAGCAGAGGACTACAGGGATACGAGCAGTACTTC. Translating gives CASRGLQGYEQYF.

The chain employs TRBV21-1 and TRBJ1-5. TRBV21-1 is annotated as a pseudogene. The CDR3 is made up of 14 amino acids. In DNA, the CDR3 is TGTGCCAGCAGCGGGGGATCTAACAATCAGCCCCAGCATTTT. Its protein is CASSGGSNNQPQHF.

This chain joins TRBV7-9 and TRBJ2-2, with D perhaps matching TRBD1 (7 bases). CDR1 is SEHNR, CDR2 FQNEAQ, per germline (reference sequence). This CDR3 is 16 amino acids long. The V end was cut by 5 bases, the J end by 2 bases, with 15 bases between. For the CDR3, the DNA is TGTGCCAGCAGCCCCGACAGGGACTCTAACACCGGGGAGCTGTTTTTT. Translation gives CASSPDRDSNTGELFF.

The V call is TRBV5-1, the J call TRBJ1-2; D unresolved. The CDR3 covers 16 residues. The germline V and J ends were trimmed by 0 bases and 3 bases, with 15 bases remaining between them. CDR1 SGHRS and CDR2 YFSETQ come from the germline V gene. The CDR3 protein is CASSLDRPFTDYGYTF. CDR3 DNA: TGCGCCAGCAGCTTGGATAGGCCCTTTACTGACTATGGCTACACCTTC.

This chain joins TRBV2 and TRBJ2-7; 7 bases align to TRBD1. The CDR3 has 14 amino acids. V lost 7 bases, J lost 0 bases, and 6 bases stayed unmatched. Germline V gene data show CDR1 as SNHLY and CDR2 as FYNNEI. CDR3 in amino acids: CASMNRGVSYEQYF. The CDR3 nucleotides read TGTGCCAGCATGAACAGGGGAGTCTCCTACGAGCAGTACTTC.

This sequence joins TRBV11-1 and TRBJ2-1; 10 positions match TRBD2. This CDR3 comprises 16 residues. CDR1 is SGHAT, CDR2 FQDESV, per germline (reference sequence). V trimming: 4 bases; J trimming: 0 bases; junction bases outside the gene matches: 3. CDR3 DNA: TGTGCCAGCAGCTCTAGCGGGGGTCGCTCCTACAATGAGCAGTTCTTC. This sequence encodes CASSSSGGRSYNEQFF.

This rearrangement joins TRBV27 to TRBJ1-1; D is perhaps TRBD1 (6 bases). Germline CDR1 and CDR2: MNHEY and SMNVEV (reference sequence). Trimming took 4 bases from V and 4 from J, leaving 13 bases between them. This CDR3 is 14 amino acids long. CDR3 coding DNA: TGTGCCAGCAGTTCAGGGGTGAGCGGCACTGAAGCTTTCTTT. Translated: CASSSGVSGTEAFF.

This clone has a handful of counts. This rearrangement joins TRBV21-1 to TRBJ1-4; TRBD1, as called in the table, went unchecked against the DNA. TRBV21-1 is flagged as a pseudogene. The CDR3 runs 15 residues. DNA for the CDR3: TGTGCCAGCAGCAAAGAAGGGGGCCCCGGGGAAAAACTGTTTTTT. This encodes CASSKEGGPGEKLFF.

The rearrangement joins TRBV5-1 to TRBJ1-1, with D maybe TRBD1 (6 bases). V was trimmed by 2 bases and J by 5 bases, leaving 16 bases between them. The length of the CDR3 is 15 residues. Germline V CDR1 and CDR2: SGHRS, YFSETQ. The CDR3 DNA reads TGCGCCAGCAGCTTAGGCCTCAAGGGGGAAACTGAAGCTTTCTTT. Encoded protein: CASSLGLKGETEAFF.

V is TRBV5-6 and J is TRBJ1-2; no reliable D call. V was cut by 0 bases and J by 13 bases, with 10 bases left in between. The germline V gene has CDR1 SGHDT and CDR2 YYEEEE. There are 11 residues in the CDR3. CDR3 residues: CASSLGGPVTF. CDR3 bases: TGTGCCAGCAGCTTGGGCGGTCCAGTCACCTTC.

Details on this clone: Within the sample, other DNA sequences also encode this same CDR3. V usage is TRBV7-9 and J usage is TRBJ1-1; unclear D gene. The CDR3 totals 14 residues. From germline, CDR1 is SEHNR and CDR2 FQNEAQ (reference sequence). Trimming removed 1 base from V and 2 bases from J, with 8 bases in between. CDR3 nucleotides: TGTGCCAGCAGCTTAGTCCCGGAAAACACTGAAGCTTTCTTT. This sequence encodes CASSLVPENTEAFF. The complete variable domain, with remaining parts taken from reference TRBV7-9 and TRBJ1-1, reads DTGVSQNPRHKITKRGQNVTFRCDPISEHNRLYWYRQTLGQGPEFLTYFQNEAQLEKSRLLSDRFSAERPKGSFSTLEIQRTEQGDSAMYLCASSLVPENTEAFFGQGTRLTVV.

The rearrangement joins TRBV6-5 to TRBJ1-3, with 7 bases identical to TRBD1. The V and J ends lost 5 bases and 0 bases, in that order; junction bases with no gene match: 4. Germline-derived CDR1 and CDR2 are MNHEY and SVGAGI. CDR3 length: 15 amino acids. The CDR3 coding sequence is TGTGCCAGCAGTACAGGACAGGACTCTGGAAACACCATATATTTT. The encoded protein is CASSTGQDSGNTIYF.

This chain joins TRBV5-1 and TRBJ2-6, with D hard to call. V was trimmed by 3 bases and J by 0 bases, leaving 7 bases between them. From germline, CDR1 is SGHRS and CDR2 YFSETQ. The CDR3 is made up of 15 amino acids. The CDR3 bases are TGCGCCAGCAGCTCACGGAGCTCTGGGGCCAACGTCCTGACTTTC. Translated: CASSSRSSGANVLTF. The complete variable domain, with remaining parts taken from reference TRBV5-1 and TRBJ2-6, reads KAGVTQTPRYLIKTRGQQVTLSCSPISGHRSVSWYQQTPGQGLQFLFEYFSETQRNKGNFPGRFSGRQFSNSRSEMNVSTLELGDSALYLCASSSRSSGANVLTFGAGSRLTVL.

V gene TRBV2 combines with J gene TRBJ2-1, with a possible D match to TRBD2 (6 bases). Germline loops: CDR1 SNHLY, CDR2 FYNNEI. Trimming pared 8 bases from V and 5 bases from J, leaving 19 bases between. The CDR3 is 15 amino acids. CDR3 residues: CASQGRGGTNNEQFF. The CDR3 region has the DNA TGTGCCAGCCAAGGTCGGGGCGGGACGAACAATGAGCAGTTCTTC.

This chain uses TRBV4-1 with TRBJ2-2; no reliable D call. Between the trimmed V and J ends, which lost 4 bases and 6 bases, there was a span of 12 bases. CDR1 and CDR2 from the germline V gene are MGHRA and YSYEKL. The CDR3 totals 14 residues. CDR3 nucleotide sequence: TGCGCCAGCAGCCTAGAATGGGGTTCCGGGGAGCTGTTTTTT. It encodes CASSLEWGSGELFF.

This clone is a singleton in its sample. This rearrangement joins TRBV6-1 to TRBJ1-6, with D possibly TRBD1 on 6 matching bases. Germline V CDR1 and CDR2: MNHNS, SASEGT. V was clipped by 4 bases and J by 0 bases, with 16 bases between them. The CDR3 sequence is 18 residues long. The CDR3 sequence: CASSGGATLSSYNSPLHF. CDR3 coding DNA: TGTGCCAGCAGTGGGGGGGCAACCCTGAGCTCCTATAATTCACCCCTCCACTTT.

CDR3: CSAGRPLHF. DNA for the CDR3: TGCAGTGCTGGACGGCCCCTCCACTTT. The chain couples TRBV20-1 to TRBJ1-6; no reliable D call. The V gene lost 5 bases and the J gene lost 13 bases, with 6 bases spanning the gap. The CDR3 loop spans 9 amino acids. Looked up from germline, CDR1 is DFQATT and CDR2 is SNEGSKA (reference sequence).

The CDR3 sequence is CASSKGTGNYGYTF. The CDR3, as DNA: TGTGCCAGCAGTAAAGGGACAGGAAACTATGGCTACACCTTC. The chain employs TRBV2 and TRBJ1-2; TRBD1 aligns across 8 bases. V shed 5 bases, J shed 2 bases, and the junction held 4 bases outside the gene matches. The CDR3 totals 14 residues. CDR1 SNHLY and CDR2 FYNNEI come from the germline V gene.

V is TRBV2 and J is TRBJ2-2, with TRBD1 matching 7 bases. This CDR3 comprises 14 residues. The V and J ends lost 10 bases and 3 bases, in that order; junction bases with no gene match: 8. CDR1 is SNHLY, CDR2 FYNNEI, per germline. The CDR3 here is CATHRDSYTGELFF. The CDR3 DNA reads as TGTGCCACCCACCGGGACAGCTACACCGGGGAGCTGTTTTTT.

The chain links TRBV4-3 to TRBJ2-3; tentative D call: TRBD2 (6 bases). The germline CDR1 and CDR2 sequences are LGHNA and YSLEER. Trimming removed 3 bases at V and 0 bases at J, with 16 bases between. The CDR3 totals 17 residues. The CDR3 region is CASSQRPLAGSTDTQYF. The CDR3 DNA follows: TGCGCCAGCAGCCAGCGCCCACTAGCTGGGAGCACAGATACGCAGTATTTT.

The chain carries TRBV5-1 and TRBJ1-5; D possibly corresponds to TRBD1 (5 bases). The V gene's germline CDR1 is SGHRS and CDR2 YFSETQ. Trimming stripped 4 bases from V and 2 bases from J, with 16 bases between. The CDR3 length is 16 residues. The CDR3 is CASSESGGMGNQPQHF. CDR3 coding DNA: TGCGCCAGCAGCGAAAGTGGGGGAATGGGCAATCAGCCCCAGCATTTT.

The V call is TRBV11-2, the J call TRBJ2-6; the match to TRBD2 covers 11 bases. J lost 0 bases, V lost 5 bases, and 6 bases had no gene match. The CDR3 has 18 amino acids. Germline lookup yields CDR1 SGHAT and CDR2 FQNNGV. The CDR3 is CASSLLLAGASGANVLTF. CDR3 in DNA: TGTGCCAGCAGCCTTTTACTAGCGGGGGCCTCTGGGGCCAACGTCCTGACTTTC.

The J gene is TRBJ1-6, the V gene TRBV7-2, with 7 bases lining up with TRBD1. CDR1 and CDR2 from the germline V gene are SGHTA and FQGNSA. The CDR3 consists of 20 residues. With 0 bases clipped from V and 0 bases from J, the junction kept 11 bases outside the gene matches. CDR3 protein: CASSLARDRPGGSYNSPLHF. DNA for the CDR3: TGTGCCAGCAGCTTAGCACGGGACAGACCAGGGGGCTCCTATAATTCACCCCTCCACTTT.

This chain connects TRBV30 to TRBJ1-5; TRBD1 is a possible D gene (6 bases). This CDR3 region has 13 residues. CDR1 is GTSNPN, CDR2 SVGIG, per germline (reference sequence). Trimming shortened V by 5 bases and J by 6 bases, and 14 bases separated the two germline ends. The CDR3 loop reads CAWGRQAPQPQHF. The CDR3, as DNA: TGTGCCTGGGGGAGACAGGCCCCTCAGCCCCAGCATTTT. The whole variable domain, filled in from reference TRBV30 and TRBJ1-5, reads SQTIHQWPATLVQPVGSPLSLECTVEGTSNPNLYWYRQAAGRGLQLLFYSVGIGQISSEVPQNLSASRPQDRQFILSSKKLLLSDSGFYLCAWGRQAPQPQHFGDGTRLSIL.

About this clone: Distinct nucleotide sequences in the sample also encode this CDR3. The chain is built from TRBV6-5 and TRBJ1-3, with no clear D. CDR1 is MNHEY and CDR2 is SVGAGI in the germline V gene. Trimming removed 0 bases from V and 3 bases from J, with 6 bases in between. The CDR3 covers 14 residues. In DNA, the CDR3 is TGTGCCAGCAGTTACTCGGGTGATGGAAACACCATATATTTT. This encodes CASSYSGDGNTIYF.